This T cell receptor (beta chain) comes out of a study of cytomegalovirus exposure and HLA in healthy donors. This clone was seen only a few times. The PCR ran on 60 Vbeta and 13 Jbeta primers. Sequencing used immunoSEQ multiplex PCR; TCRdb keeps in-frame clones, though not all of them. The repertoire holds about 98,000 clones, with under 75% as singletons. Losses at the gene ends were 5 bases for V and 3 bases for J; bases not matched to a gene: 4. The CDR3 sequence is 13 residues long. CDR1 is MNHNS, CDR2 SASEGT, per germline. The sequenced sample consisted of PBMCs. V gene TRBV6-1 combines with J gene TRBJ2-7; 7 bases align to TRBD1. The origin of this receptor is a female donor in good health and CMV-seronegative. As DNA, the CDR3 is TGTGCCAGCAGTCACAGGGGAAGCTACGAGCAGTACTTC. Its protein is CASSHRGSYEQYF.